The 14 T cell receptor beta chains reported below all come from one sample, sequenced in a study of blood T cell repertoires in COVID-19. Measured with immunoSEQ multiplex PCR; TCRdb has only the in-frame clones, and not every one. The profile shows under 450,000 clones, around 87% of them singletons. Sequenced input: PBMCs or T cells enriched from blood (not recorded which). The receptor source for this set is a man under 40 who had recovered from COVID-19.

This chain joins TRBV30 and TRBJ1-2; no clear D. CDR1 is GTSNPN and CDR2 is SVGIG in the germline V gene (reference sequence). The CDR3 length is 13 residues. V was cut by 0 bases and J by 4 bases, with 9 bases left in between. For the CDR3, the DNA is TGTGCCTGGAGTGTACCCGCGATCTATGGCTACACCTTC. This gives the protein CAWSVPAIYGYTF.

The chain carries TRBV6-2 or TRBV6-3 and TRBJ2-1; TRBD1 might be the D (5 bases). This CDR3 has 16 amino acids. V was shortened by 2 bases and J by 1 base, with 12 bases between the two germline ends. Germline CDR1 is MNHEY and CDR2 is SVGEGT. CDR3 in DNA: TGTGCCAGCAGTTACGGGGCTAGACGATCCTACAATGAGCAGTTCTTC. This sequence encodes CASSYGARRSYNEQFF.

The chain is built from TRBV2 and TRBJ1-4; a weak D match, TRBD1 (6 bases). The germline V gene encodes CDR1 SNHLY and CDR2 FYNNEI. The length of the CDR3 is 14 residues. The ends were cut back, 5 bases at V and 8 bases at J, with 15 bases in the middle. CDR3 in DNA: TGTGCCAGCAGTTCTGGGGGGGCTGGGGAAAAACTGTTTTTT. This gives the protein CASSSGGAGEKLFF.

The chain recombines TRBV25-1 with TRBJ1-1; D is undetermined. Trimming pared 6 bases from V and 1 base from J, leaving 9 bases between. This CDR3 has 13 residues. CDR1 and CDR2 (germline): MGHDK, SYGVNS. The DNA of the CDR3 is TGTGCCAGCAGCCGGACTGAGAACACTGAAGCTTTCTTT. It yields the protein CASSRTENTEAFF. The full variable domain, in which reference TRBV25-1 and TRBJ1-1 provide the parts outside the CDR3, is EADIYQTPRYLVIGTGKKITLECSQTMGHDKMYWYQQDPGMELHLIHYSYGVNSTEKGDLSSESTVSRIRTEHFPLTLESARPSHTSQYLCASSRTENTEAFFGQGTRLTVV.

This clone was counted only a few times. The chain links TRBV20-1 to TRBJ1-2; D ambiguous. The V end was cut by 5 bases, the J end by 8 bases, with 12 bases between. The CDR3 contains 11 residues. From germline, CDR1 is DFQATT and CDR2 SNEGSKA (reference sequence). CDR3 amino acids: CSAGPSEGYTF. For the CDR3, the DNA is TGCAGTGCTGGCCCGTCCGAAGGCTACACCTTC.

This clone was observed a single time. The rearrangement uses TRBV6-5 and TRBJ1-5; D is perhaps TRBD1 (5 bases). Germline V gene lookup returns CDR1 MNHEY and CDR2 SVGAGI. Trimming removed 4 bases from V and 9 bases from J, with 22 bases in between. This CDR3 has 16 amino acids. DNA for the CDR3: TGTGCCAGCAGTTCTATCCGGGACGGGACTTATAGGCCCCAGCATTTT. Protein: CASSSIRDGTYRPQHF.

This clone was detected once. Written as DNA, the CDR3 is TGCGCCAGCAGCCGCGGAACCGGGACAGTAAAAGATCAGCCCCAGCATTTT. This sequence encodes CASSRGTGTVKDQPQHF. V and J are TRBV4-1 and TRBJ1-5, with 7 bases matching TRBD1. V shed 4 bases and J 5 bases; nucleotides not matched to a gene: 14. In germline, CDR1 is MGHRA, CDR2 YSYEKL. The CDR3 has 17 amino acids.

The chain employs TRBV15 and TRBJ2-2; TRBD1 might be the D (6 bases). This CDR3 has 17 amino acids. Germline V gene lookup returns CDR1 LNHNV and CDR2 YYDKDF (reference sequence). V was shortened by 5 bases and J by 0 bases, with 16 bases between the two germline ends. The DNA of the CDR3 is TGTGCCACCAGCGTGTCCCAGACAGGTACGAACACCGGGGAGCTGTTTTTT. Protein sequence: CATSVSQTGTNTGELFF.

This chain connects TRBV5-4 to TRBJ2-1; D is perhaps TRBD1 (6 bases). From germline, CDR1 is SGHNT and CDR2 YYREEE (reference sequence). V was pared by 4 bases and J by 7 bases, with 21 bases between. The CDR3 runs to 16 residues. CDR3 loop: CASSAPGTTGTNEQFF. The CDR3 DNA follows: TGTGCCAGCAGCGCCCCGGGGACAACTGGGACAAATGAGCAGTTCTTC.

This clone occurred once. The chain carries TRBV4-1 and TRBJ2-5, with D possibly TRBD2 on 7 matching bases. Germline V gene sequence: CDR1 MGHRA, CDR2 YSYEKL. The CDR3 loop spans 17 amino acids. V dropped 2 bases and J dropped 0 bases, with 16 bases sitting between them. The CDR3 sequence is CASSQPRAGANQETQYF. The CDR3 region has the DNA TGCGCCAGCAGCCAACCCCGGGCGGGGGCTAACCAAGAGACCCAGTACTTC.

The rearrangement joins TRBV18 to TRBJ2-3; D is perhaps TRBD1 (5 bases). The germline V gene has CDR1 KGHSH and CDR2 LQKENI. The CDR3 is 14 residues long. The ends were cut back, 2 bases at V and 2 bases at J, with 8 bases in the middle. The CDR3 loop reads CASSPGATTDTQYF. The CDR3, as DNA: TGTGCCAGCTCACCAGGGGCGACCACAGATACGCAGTATTTT. Based on the CDR3 plus reference TRBV18 and TRBJ2-3, the full variable domain is NAGVMQNPRHLVRRRGQEARLRCSPMKGHSHVYWYRQLPEEGLKFMVYLQKENIIDESGMPKERFSAEFPKEGPSILRIQQVVRGDSAAYFCASSPGATTDTQYFGPGTRLTVL.

This chain joins TRBV7-9 and TRBJ1-4, with 8 bases that match TRBD1. Germline V gene sequence: CDR1 SEHNR, CDR2 FQNEAQ (reference sequence). CDR3 size: 14 residues. V shed 7 bases, J shed 5 bases, and the junction held 6 bases outside the gene matches. The CDR3 loop is CASTPRQGNEKLFF. The CDR3 nucleotides read TGTGCCAGCACCCCTCGACAGGGGAATGAAAAACTGTTTTTT.

The V and J genes are TRBV5-4 and TRBJ1-2; 9 nucleotides match TRBD1. There are 13 residues in the CDR3. Losses at the gene ends were 5 bases for V and 8 bases for J; bases not matched to a gene: 7. The germline V gene has CDR1 SGHNT and CDR2 YYREEE (reference sequence). CDR3 DNA: TGTGCCAGCAGGACAGGGGGGGCCCGCGGCTACACCTTC. This sequence encodes CASRTGGARGYTF.

The table lists this clone with a count of one. This chain joins TRBV18 and TRBJ2-5; D possibly corresponds to TRBD2 (6 bases). Germline V lookup: CDR1 KGHSH, CDR2 LQKENI. CDR3 size: 13 residues. V gave up 6 bases and J gave up 4 bases, with 12 bases separating them. The DNA for the CDR3 is TGTGCCAGCTCGGGAGGCGGGGCAGAGACCCAGTACTTC. Its protein is CASSGGGAETQYF.